Listed below are T cell receptor beta chains from one sample, sequenced in a study of cytomegalovirus exposure and HLA in healthy donors. Method: immunoSEQ multiplex PCR; TCRdb's copy keeps in-frame clones and lacks some. This sample has more than 130,000 clones, with roughly 79% found just once. The sample comprised PBMCs. Every receptor here comes from a male donor in good health and CMV-seronegative. CDR3s include the opening cysteine and the closing phenylalanine or tryptophan. Each record gives: J gene, V gene, clone size, CDR3 protein. The size field is filled for only some rows; it gives once, few, many or a size class.

TRBJ2-1,TRBV15,-,CATNKAGTSGRSSGEQFF
TRBJ1-5,TRBV7-8,-,CASSSGGQGYQPQHF
TRBJ1-1,TRBV25-1,-,CASSEGDMRGTEAFF
TRBJ2-3,TRBV7-9,-,CASKERGGSTDTQYF
TRBJ2-1,TRBV10-2,-,CASSVASGGNEQFF
TRBJ1-1,TRBV9,-,CASTSRGGEAFF
TRBJ1-2,TRBV25-1,-,CASSEWVGSYGYTF
TRBJ1-1,TRBV18,-,CASAQTELNTEAFF
TRBJ2-5,TRBV7-2,-,CASSRTSGGGETQYF
TRBJ1-6,TRBV6-5,-,CASSRDSNSPLHF
TRBJ1-1,TRBV5-4,few,CASSPGGRGGTEAFF
TRBJ2-7,TRBV27,-,CASSLYGDRGEQYF
TRBJ2-7,TRBV7-6,-,CASSLAQGVEQYF
TRBJ1-2,TRBV19,-,CASNNPAGDGGYTF
TRBJ2-1,TRBV7-8,-,CASSFLVAGVYNEQFF
TRBJ2-3,TRBV7-2,-,CASSFGLNTQYF
TRBJ1-1,TRBV16,-,CASSPSTGSVLSTEAFF
TRBJ2-5,TRBV19,-,CASSMEGGTITETQYF
TRBJ2-6,TRBV7-2,-,CASSLLAGELEANVLTF
TRBJ2-3,TRBV27,-,CASSLTTSRADTQYF
TRBJ1-1,TRBV2,-,CASSLNGNTEAFF
TRBJ1-1,TRBV7-2,-,CASSLRTGFYAFF
TRBJ1-1,TRBV18,few,CASSQTENTEAFF
TRBJ2-2,TRBV21-1,-,CASSKDRGGDNTGELFF
TRBJ2-5,TRBV4-1,-,CASSQGLAKETQYF
TRBJ1-2,TRBV5-8,-,CASSFGEGGRGYTF
TRBJ2-3,TRBV5-6,-,CASSHREDTQYF
TRBJ2-2,TRBV7-7,-,CASSFDRGLTGELFF
TRBJ1-5,TRBV5-6,-,CASSPGQSGQPQHF
TRBJ2-7,TRBV13,-,CASSRTSTPYEQYF
TRBJ1-5,TRBV7-8,-,CASSPEPREDQPQHF
TRBJ1-1,TRBV4-3,-,CASSQDMAGWAEAFF
TRBJ2-5,TRBV15,-,CATSRDGQGTETQYF
TRBJ1-6,TRBV7-9,-,CASSLLRGRAGNSPLHF
TRBJ1-4,TRBV7-9,-,CASSLRGQLNEKLFF
TRBJ2-7,TRBV7-3,-,CASSSGLAGSREQYF
TRBJ2-5,TRBV30,-,CAWSRGSQETQYF
TRBJ2-5,TRBV7-9,-,CASSPGTSGSLRQETQYF
TRBJ1-4,TRBV7-9,few,CASSLGTGVVTNEKLFF
TRBJ1-2,TRBV6-5,once,CASCRGRLDGYTF
TRBJ1-1,TRBV5-1,-,CASTEGAPNTEAFF
TRBJ2-5,TRBV30,-,CAWSVNSGETQYF
TRBJ1-2,TRBV29-1,-,CSTWTGGTYGYTF
TRBJ2-4,TRBV19,-,CASSYGLAGGPGYDDHIQYF
TRBJ2-3,TRBV11-3,-,CASSLASTSGLRDTQYF
TRBJ1-2,TRBV30,-,CAWSVRGFGDGYTF